The 20 T cell receptor beta chains reported below all come from one sample, sequenced in a study of blood T cell repertoires in COVID-19. Sequenced by immunoSEQ multiplex PCR; TCRdb stores in-frame clones only, minus some. The data hold 450,000 or so clones, with 85% to 90% observed a single time. Sequencing input: peripheral blood. The receptors come from a man between 18 and 29 years old with COVID-19, enrolled during active disease.

The CDR3 region is CASSLVSQVNTEAFF. As DNA, the CDR3 is TGTGCCAGCAGCTTAGTCTCCCAGGTGAACACTGAAGCTTTCTTT. The J gene is TRBJ1-1, the V gene TRBV7-8, with unresolved D. The CDR3 loop spans 15 amino acids. CDR1 and CDR2 from the germline V gene are SGHVS and FQNEAQ. V lost 1 base and J lost 0, with 9 bases in between.

This chain connects TRBV6-1 to TRBJ1-2; D might be TRBD1 (5 bases). CDR1 and CDR2 (germline): MNHNS, SASEGT. V lost 2 bases, J lost 10 bases, and 11 bases lay in between. This CDR3 is 12 amino acids long. CDR3 in amino acids: CASSEQGTSYTF. Written as DNA, the CDR3 is TGTGCCAGCAGTGAACAGGGTACGTCCTACACCTTC.

Only one count was recorded for this clone. The CDR3 bases are TGTGCCACCAGCAGAGATCCGACAGGTACAAATGAAAAACTGTTTTTT. As protein: CATSRDPTGTNEKLFF. This chain uses TRBV15 with TRBJ1-4; perhaps TRBD1 as D (6 bases). Trimming removed 0 bases from V and 5 bases from J, with 13 bases in between. Germline CDR1 is LNHNV and CDR2 is YYDKDF (reference sequence). The CDR3 contains 16 residues.

The V call is TRBV3-1 (or the pseudogene TRBV3-2), the J call TRBJ1-1; D is undetermined. With 1 base removed from V and 4 bases from J, the gap between germline ends came to 10 bases. CDR3 size: 14 residues. CDR1 and CDR2 from the germline V gene are LGHDT and YNNKEL (reference sequence). CDR3 loop: CASSQVGEGTEAFF. Written as DNA, the CDR3 is TGTGCCAGCAGCCAAGTCGGGGAAGGCACTGAAGCTTTCTTT.

This chain connects TRBV24-1 to TRBJ1-1, with D tentatively TRBD1 (5 bases). The V and J ends lost 3 bases and 10 bases respectively, with 14 bases between them. Germline CDR1 and CDR2: KGHDR and SFDVKD. CDR3 length: 13 amino acids. The CDR3 coding sequence is TGTGCCACCAGTGATCCCCAGGGTTTTGGAGCTTTCTTT. It codes for CATSDPQGFGAFF.

The rearrangement uses TRBV6-5 and TRBJ1-1; 8 positions match TRBD1. Germline CDR1 and CDR2: MNHEY and SVGAGI. CDR3 length: 13 amino acids. The V and J ends lost 2 bases and 6 bases, in that order; junction bases with no gene match: 2. The CDR3: CASSYMGQAEAFF. The CDR3 DNA reads TGTGCCAGCAGTTACATGGGACAGGCTGAAGCTTTCTTT.

The chain has TRBV10-2 and TRBJ2-6, with 7 bases fitting TRBD2. Germline-derived CDR1 and CDR2 are WSHSY and SAAADI. With 2 bases clipped from V and 3 bases from J, the junction kept 13 bases outside the gene matches. CDR3 length equals 19 residues. CDR3 residues: CASSEPSGTTLGGANVLTF. The CDR3 DNA follows: TGCGCCAGCAGTGAGCCCTCCGGGACTACCCTCGGTGGGGCCAACGTCCTGACTTTC.

V usage is TRBV7-8 and J usage is TRBJ2-7; D may be TRBD1 (5 bases). CDR1 and CDR2 from the germline V gene are SGHVS and FQNEAQ. Trimming cost V 3 bases and J 5 bases, with 11 bases left between them. The CDR3 is made up of 13 amino acids. CDR3 sequence: CASSFRVPHEQYF. CDR3 in DNA: TGTGCCAGCAGCTTCAGGGTCCCCCACGAGCAGTACTTC.

The chain is built from TRBV10-2 and TRBJ2-7, with 9 bases that match TRBD2. Germline V gene data show CDR1 as WSHSY and CDR2 as SAAADI. The J segment lost 6 bases and the V segment lost 3 bases, leaving 6 bases of the junction unmatched. This CDR3 region has 14 residues. CDR3 residues: CASSDGREGLEQYF. For the CDR3, the DNA is TGCGCCAGCAGTGATGGGCGGGAGGGCCTCGAGCAGTACTTC.

The chain recombines TRBV28 with TRBJ2-6; D not resolved. Looked up from germline, CDR1 is MDHEN and CDR2 is SYDVKM. The CDR3 is 12 amino acids. Trimming removed 6 bases from V and 4 bases from J, with 4 bases in between. CDR3 sequence reads: CASRRGANVLTF. CDR3 nucleotides: TGTGCCAGCAGACGGGGGGCCAACGTCCTGACTTTC.

This clone was recorded once. This chain connects TRBV6-8 to TRBJ1-1; D is possibly TRBD1 (6 bases). The CDR3 is 16 residues long. Germline lookup yields CDR1 MNHGY and CDR2 SAAAGT. Trimming took off 2 bases at V and 3 bases at J, with 16 bases between the two ends. CDR3 residues: CASSYAALKGDTEAFF. CDR3 bases: TGTGCCAGCAGTTACGCGGCCCTAAAGGGGGACACTGAAGCTTTCTTT.

The rearrangement links TRBV11-2 to TRBJ2-5; D gene uncertain. Germline-derived CDR1 and CDR2 are SGHAT and FQNNGV. The CDR3 length is 14 residues. Trimming left V 1 base short and J 2 bases short, with 8 bases between. The CDR3 reads CASSLGNSQETQYF. CDR3 nucleotides: TGTGCCAGCAGCTTAGGGAACAGTCAAGAGACCCAGTACTTC.

The genes are TRBV13 and TRBJ2-2, with D perhaps TRBD2 (6 bases). Between the trimmed V and J ends, which lost 2 bases and 7 bases, there was a span of 23 bases. This CDR3 contains 18 residues. Germline CDR1 reads PRHDT; CDR2 reads FYEKMQ (reference sequence). CDR3 sequence (DNA): TGTGCCAGCAGCTTATCTCGGACTAAAGGGTGGAAGATCGGGGAGCTGTTTTTT. It translates to CASSLSRTKGWKIGELFF. Full variable domain (missing parts from reference TRBV13 and TRBJ2-2): AAGVIQSPRHLIKEKRETATLKCYPIPRHDTVYWYQQGPGQDPQFLISFYEKMQSDKGSIPDRFSAQQFSDYHSELNMSSLELGDSALYFCASSLSRTKGWKIGELFFGEGSRLTVL.

This chain links TRBV30 with TRBJ1-5; tentative D call: TRBD1 (6 bases). The CDR3 is 15 residues long. Germline CDR1 and CDR2: GTSNPN and SVGIG (reference sequence). V was cut by 5 bases and J by 7 bases, with 21 bases left in between. For the CDR3, the DNA is TGTGCCTGGCGCCAGCGCGGGGGGCAAGGGCAGCCCCAGCATTTT. Its translation is CAWRQRGGQGQPQHF.

The chain employs TRBV6-5 and TRBJ1-6; 7 positions match TRBD1. V dropped 8 bases and J dropped 6; count of bases not matched to a gene: 10. Germline loops: CDR1 MNHEY, CDR2 SVGAGI. The CDR3 totals 15 residues. CDR3 nucleotides: TGTGCCAGCTCGAGGGGCGGGACAGTTAATTCACCCCTCCACTTT. Its protein product is CASSRGGTVNSPLHF.

This chain connects TRBV30 to TRBJ2-7, with a tentative D call TRBD1 (6 bases). The ends were cut back, 0 bases at V and 6 bases at J, with 9 bases in the middle. This CDR3 has 12 residues. Germline-derived CDR1 and CDR2 are GTSNPN and SVGIG (reference sequence). The CDR3 bases are TGTGCCTGGAGTGTAATAGGGGGCGAGCAGTACTTC. This translates into CAWSVIGGEQYF.

J is TRBJ1-2 and V is TRBV5-4; tentatively, D is TRBD1 (6 bases). The CDR3 runs to 12 residues. V was cut by 8 bases and J by 4 bases, with 12 bases left in between. Germline lookup yields CDR1 SGHNT and CDR2 YYREEE (reference sequence). CDR3 nucleotides: TGTGCCAGTGGGGGGGCAGGCTATGGCTACACCTTC. This codes for CASGGAGYGYTF.

The V and J genes are TRBV19 and TRBJ1-4, with 8 positions matching TRBD1. This CDR3 contains 15 residues. The V gene end was trimmed by 6 bases and the J gene end by 7 bases; junction bases not matched to a gene: 10. CDR1 and CDR2 from the germline V gene are LNHDA and SQIVND (reference sequence). Written as DNA, the CDR3 is TGTGCCAGTAGCACTCAACAGGGGGTCGTTGAAAAACTGTTTTTT. Translation: CASSTQQGVVEKLFF.

In DNA form, the CDR3 reads TGTGCCAGCAGCCCCGCTAGCGGGGGCTCTGCCGGGGAGCTGTTTTTT. Translated, it gives CASSPASGGSAGELFF. The J gene is TRBJ2-2, the V gene TRBV7-7; 10 positions match TRBD2. Per germline, CDR1 SSHAT and CDR2 FNYEAQ (reference sequence). Trimming at V came to 5 bases and at J to 6 bases, leaving 9 bases not matched to a gene. This CDR3 has 16 residues.

This chain links TRBV10-3 with TRBJ2-3; tentative D call: TRBD2 (5 bases). Germline V lookup: CDR1 ENHRY, CDR2 SYGVKD. The CDR3 runs 16 residues. Trimming left V 3 bases short and J 0 bases short, with 13 bases between. CDR3 protein: CAISDSGGVSTDTQYF. The CDR3 DNA reads TGTGCCATCAGTGACAGTGGAGGAGTTAGCACAGATACGCAGTATTTT.